Detailed here is one T cell receptor (beta chain). Only in-frame clones appear in the TCRdb table, and some are missing; sequencing was by immunoSEQ multiplex PCR. Here the sample spans tens of thousands of clones, roughly 88% being singletons. The sample originates from a study of blood T cell repertoires in COVID-19. CDR3 length: 14 residues. Germline CDR1 is SGHAT and CDR2 is FQNNGV. V shed 5 bases and J 5 bases; nucleotides not matched to a gene: 8. V is TRBV11-2 and J is TRBJ1-1, with 7 bases fitting TRBD1. The sample taken for sequencing was peripheral blood. The clonotype was recovered from an elderly woman with active or convalescent COVID-19. CDR3 sequence reads: CASSPEGQLTEAFF. The CDR3 nucleotides are TGTGCCAGCAGCCCGGAGGGACAGTTGACTGAAGCTTTCTTT.